This paragraph reports one TCR beta chain. The data originate from a study of blood T cell repertoires in COVID-19. Turning to the study itself: Sources were T cells, B-cell-depleted T cells, or PBMCs; the material itself was cDNA or gDNA.

In the original processing: The authors estimated nucleated cell counts from reference gene primer amplification. The method was immunoSEQ multiplex PCR; TCRdb's version includes in-frame clones alone and lacks a portion of them. That table supplies the V and J calls and clone size; D and trimming were determined from the DNA. Altogether 150,000 to 200,000 clones are present, 60% to 80% being singletons, with the ten largest covering 17%. Germline values: CDR1 KGHSH, CDR2 LQKENI. The V end lost 2 bases, the J end lost 0 bases, and 5 bases lay between the germline ends. The CDR3 sequence is 13 residues long.

The source of this sequence is a man in his 60s with active or convalescent COVID-19. Sequenced sample: peripheral blood. The rearrangement joins TRBV18 to TRBJ2-7, with D perhaps TRBD1 (5 bases). The chain's CDR3 is CASSPTGSYEQYF. The CDR3 nucleotides read TGTGCCAGCTCACCAACAGGCTCCTACGAGCAGTACTTC. Complete variable domain (other parts from reference TRBV18 and TRBJ2-7): NAGVMQNPRHLVRRRGQEARLRCSPMKGHSHVYWYRQLPEEGLKFMVYLQKENIIDESGMPKERFSAEFPKEGPSILRIQQVVRGDSAAYFCASSPTGSYEQYFGPGTRLTVT.